The TCR beta chain described here comes from a study of T cell responses to AZD1222 COVID-19 vaccine. Findings and limits, study-wide: The donor cohort was predominantly white British with a female majority, and clonal diversity may have been underestimated. Receipt of two AZD1222 doses was followed by a rise in Spike-specific TCR breadth and depth.

This CDR3 contains 15 residues. CDR1 and CDR2 from the germline V gene are SGHRS and YFSETQ. V lost 6 bases to trimming and J lost 0 bases, with 14 bases between them. A word on this clone: The antigen is unknown.

Sequenced by immunoSEQ multiplex PCR; TCRdb stores in-frame clones only, minus some. The table lists just over 150,000 clones, about 85% of them singletons. The chain is built from TRBV5-1 and TRBJ2-3; D is unclear. The source is an adult who had recovered from COVID-19. This specimen consisted of peripheral blood, obtained after recovery from COVID-19. This CDR3 is CASILLPTSTDTQYF. CDR3 bases: TGCGCCAGCATCCTACTACCTACTAGCACAGATACGCAGTATTTT.